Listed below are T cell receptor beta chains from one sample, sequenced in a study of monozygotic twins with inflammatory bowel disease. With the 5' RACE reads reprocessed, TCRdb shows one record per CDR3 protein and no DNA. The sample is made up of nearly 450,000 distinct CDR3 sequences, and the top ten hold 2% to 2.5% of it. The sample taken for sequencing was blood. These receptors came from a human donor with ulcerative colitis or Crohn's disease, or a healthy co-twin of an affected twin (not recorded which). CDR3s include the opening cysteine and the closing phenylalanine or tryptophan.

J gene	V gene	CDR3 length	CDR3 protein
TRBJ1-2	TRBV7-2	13	CASSFDRELAYTF
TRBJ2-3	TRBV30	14	CAWNRGLATDTQYF
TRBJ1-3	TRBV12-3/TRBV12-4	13	CASRRDSQNTIYF
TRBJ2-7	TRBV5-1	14	CASSLAPSGYEQYF
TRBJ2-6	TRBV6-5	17	CASSYQGNSPGANVLTF
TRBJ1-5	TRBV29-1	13	CSASDSENQPQHF
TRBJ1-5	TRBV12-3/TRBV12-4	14	CASSLASRGDQQHF
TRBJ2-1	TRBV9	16	CASSVRVAGPYNEQFF
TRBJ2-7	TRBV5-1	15	CASSVDDQTLHEQYF
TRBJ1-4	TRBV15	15	CATSRLEQSNEKLFF
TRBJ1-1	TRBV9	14	CASSAVEQGAEAFF
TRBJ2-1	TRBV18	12	CASSPVGNEQFF
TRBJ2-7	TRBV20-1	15	CSANRGTSGIYEQYF
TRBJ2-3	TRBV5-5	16	CASSYRSTGVVDTQYF
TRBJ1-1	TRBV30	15	CAWVGWGGLNTEAFF
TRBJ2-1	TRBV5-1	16	CASSLVLAGGYGEQFF
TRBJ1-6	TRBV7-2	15	CASSPRTGSTSPLHF
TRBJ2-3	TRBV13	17	CASSVGLAGAGLDTQYF
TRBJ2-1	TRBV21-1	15	CASSKETEPYNEQFF
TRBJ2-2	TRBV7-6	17	CASSPAGGGEWTGELFF
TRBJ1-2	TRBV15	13	CATSRDESYGYTF
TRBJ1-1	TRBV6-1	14	CASSEAQGNTEAFF
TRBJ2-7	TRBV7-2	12	CASSGLYYEQYF
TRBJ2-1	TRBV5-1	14	CASSLTSGYNEQFF
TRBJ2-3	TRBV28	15	CATDPRTSAIDTQYF
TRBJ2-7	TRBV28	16	CASSLPSGHTSYEQYF
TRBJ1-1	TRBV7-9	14	CASSPTSSNTEAFF
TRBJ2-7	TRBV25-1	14	CASSEYEGGDGQYF
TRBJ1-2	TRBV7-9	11	CASSSLAGYTF
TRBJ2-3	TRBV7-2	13	CASSLKRTDTQYF
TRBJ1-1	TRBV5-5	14	CASSSGQGTTEAFF
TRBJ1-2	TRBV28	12	CASSSTGIGYTF
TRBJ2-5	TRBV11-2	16	CASSLDSGLAGETQYF
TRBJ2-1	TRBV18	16	CASSPPGLAGVNEQFF
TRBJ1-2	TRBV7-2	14	CASTETGGVGGYTF
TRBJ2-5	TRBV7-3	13	CARGQSAEETQYF
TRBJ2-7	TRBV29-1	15	CSVDSSSGATYEQYF
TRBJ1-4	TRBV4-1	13	CASSPPESSYLFF
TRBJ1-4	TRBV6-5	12	CASSPLNEKLFF
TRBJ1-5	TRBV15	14	CATSIFGGYQPQHF
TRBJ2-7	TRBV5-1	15	CASSNAGLAVDEQYF
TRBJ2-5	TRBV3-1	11	CASSQLETQYF
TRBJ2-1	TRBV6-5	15	CASSSPRWIYNEQFF
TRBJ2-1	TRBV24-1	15	CATSDPGQVTYEQFF
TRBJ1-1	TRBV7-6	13	CASSTDMNTEAFF
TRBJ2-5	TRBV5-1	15	CASSLAEADQETQYF
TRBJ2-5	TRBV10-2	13	CASSGPGHLAQYF
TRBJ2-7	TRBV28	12	CASNPRGDEQYF
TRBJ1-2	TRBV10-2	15	CASSDRESPWPGYTF
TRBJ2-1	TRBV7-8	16	CASSPYRTPSYNEQFF
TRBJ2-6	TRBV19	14	CASSRNRESNVLTF
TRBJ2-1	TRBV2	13	CASREWGDNEQFF